Shown below are 30 T cell receptor beta chains from a single sample sequenced in a study of cytomegalovirus exposure and HLA in healthy donors. PCR involved 60 Vbeta and 13 Jbeta primers. Only in-frame clones appear in the TCRdb table, and some are missing; sequencing was by immunoSEQ multiplex PCR. The repertoire holds about 130,000 clones, around 78% seen once, with around 1.8% in the top ten. The material sequenced was PBMCs. These TCRs come from a woman aged 50 to 60 in good health and CMV-seronegative.

The chain combines TRBV2 with TRBJ1-5; D may be TRBD1 (6 bases). Trimming removed 6 bases at V and 5 bases at J, with 11 bases between. The CDR3 totals 13 residues. CDR1 is SNHLY and CDR2 is FYNNEI in the germline V gene. The CDR3 spells CASSPDRDQPQHF. The CDR3 nucleotides are TGTGCCAGCAGCCCGGACAGAGATCAGCCCCAGCATTTT.

This rearrangement joins TRBV7-3 to TRBJ2-3; TRBD2 agrees at 10 bases. The CDR3 is made up of 15 amino acids. The V gene's germline CDR1 is SGHTA and CDR2 FQGTGA. V dropped 4 bases and J dropped 7; count of bases not matched to a gene: 8. This CDR3 is CASSSSSGRTNTQYF. The CDR3 region has the DNA TGTGCCAGCAGCTCTAGTAGCGGGAGGACAAATACGCAGTATTTT.

This chain joins TRBV19 and TRBJ1-3; tentative D call: TRBD1 (5 bases). The V gene's germline CDR1 is LNHDA and CDR2 SQIVND (reference sequence). V was trimmed by 5 bases and J by 0 bases, leaving 8 bases between them. The CDR3 consists of 14 residues. The CDR3 protein is CASSATASGNTIYF. CDR3 bases: TGTGCCAGTAGTGCGACAGCCTCTGGAAACACCATATATTTT.

This clone has more than one count but fewer than ten. The rearrangement joins TRBV5-4 to TRBJ2-3, with D tentatively TRBD2 (6 bases). The CDR3 sequence is 14 residues long. Deletions cut 2 bases from V and 0 bases from J, with 7 bases between. Germline CDR1 reads SGHNT; CDR2 reads YYREEE (reference sequence). The CDR3 sequence: CASSFSGSTDTQYF. Here the CDR3 DNA reads TGTGCCAGCAGCTTCAGCGGGAGCACAGATACGCAGTATTTT.

This clone was counted once. The V and J genes are TRBV19 and TRBJ1-1; 11 positions agree with TRBD1. This CDR3 has 13 amino acids. Trimming at V came to 8 bases and at J to 3 bases, leaving 2 bases not matched to a gene. From germline, CDR1 is LNHDA and CDR2 SQIVND (reference sequence). The CDR3 DNA follows: TGTGCCAGTCGGGACAGGGGGGACACTGAAGCTTTCTTT. Its translation is CASRDRGDTEAFF.

V usage is TRBV4-2 and J usage is TRBJ1-3; D not resolved. This CDR3 contains 14 residues. Germline V gene data show CDR1 as LGHNA and CDR2 as YNFKEQ. The V end was cut by 1 base, the J end by 3 bases, with 7 bases between. As DNA, the CDR3 is TGTGCCAGCAGCCAAGCGGGGAGTGGAAACACCATATATTTT. This gives the protein CASSQAGSGNTIYF.

The V gene is TRBV19, the J gene TRBJ2-2; 9 bases match TRBD1. V shed 6 bases, J shed 3 bases, and the junction held 11 bases outside the gene matches. The germline gives CDR1 LNHDA, CDR2 SQIVND (reference sequence). There are 17 residues in the CDR3. CDR3 in DNA: TGTGCCAGTAGATTTCCACAGGGGGCGCAGGACACCGGGGAGCTGTTTTTT. Its translation is CASRFPQGAQDTGELFF.

The V gene is TRBV6-1, the J gene TRBJ1-1, with D possibly TRBD1 on 6 matching bases. V lost 7 bases and J 1 base, leaving 16 bases between the germline ends. The CDR3 spans 15 residues. Per germline, CDR1 MNHNS and CDR2 SASEGT. The CDR3 loop reads CASIPPGTPNTEAFF. As DNA, the CDR3 is TGTGCCAGCATCCCACCTGGGACACCGAACACTGAAGCTTTCTTT.

This clone was found once. At the DNA level, this CDR3 is encoded by other sequences in the same sample as well. The chain recombines TRBV5-1 with TRBJ2-3; 7 nucleotides match TRBD1. Trimming cost V 0 bases and J 1 base; bases outside gene matches: 2. Per germline, CDR1 SGHRS and CDR2 YFSETQ. This CDR3 region has 15 residues. The CDR3: CASSLDGTGTDTQYF. DNA of the CDR3: TGCGCCAGCAGCTTGGATGGGACAGGCACAGATACGCAGTATTTT.

The V call is TRBV9, the J call TRBJ2-5; TRBD1 is a possible D gene (6 bases). Germline loops: CDR1 SGDLS, CDR2 YYNGEE. The ends were cut back, 3 bases at V and 1 base at J, with 13 bases in the middle. The CDR3 consists of 15 residues. The CDR3 DNA is TGTGCCAGCAGCGCCCCACAGGGAGCCCAAGAGACCCAGTACTTC. Translation: CASSAPQGAQETQYF.

This CDR3 reads CASSIMVGRDQPQHF. DNA of the CDR3: TGTGCCAGTAGTATAATGGTGGGGAGGGATCAGCCCCAGCATTTT. This chain links TRBV19 with TRBJ1-5; D call uncertain. Germline-derived CDR1 and CDR2 are LNHDA and SQIVND (reference sequence). The CDR3 sequence is 15 residues long. Trimming took 2 bases from V and 5 from J, leaving 13 bases between them. Full variable domain (remainder filled in from reference TRBV19 and TRBJ1-5): DGGITQSPKYLFRKEGQNVTLSCEQNLNHDAMYWYRQDPGQGLRLIYYSQIVNDFQKGDIAEGYSVSREKKESFPLTVTSAQKNPTAFYLCASSIMVGRDQPQHFGDGTRLSIL.

This clone was found a few times. This chain links TRBV6-5 with TRBJ1-2; D remains ambiguous. Looked up from germline, CDR1 is MNHEY and CDR2 is SVGAGI. The length of the CDR3 is 15 residues. The V and J ends lost 3 bases and 2 bases respectively, with 13 bases between them. The CDR3 loop reads CASSYSRWQNYGYTF. CDR3 sequence (DNA): TGTGCCAGCAGTTATAGCCGGTGGCAGAACTATGGCTACACCTTC.

This clone was counted only a few times. The gene calls are TRBV9 and TRBJ2-1, with 10 bases aligning to TRBD2. The CDR3 contains 14 residues. Looked up from germline, CDR1 is SGDLS and CDR2 is YYNGEE. Germline trimming cut 2 bases from V and 5 bases from J; bases unmatched to any gene: 1. Here the CDR3 reads CASSVTSGNNEQFF. The CDR3 DNA sequence: TGTGCCAGCAGCGTTACTAGCGGGAACAATGAGCAGTTCTTC.

The genes are TRBV29-1 and TRBJ2-7; TRBD2 agrees at 11 bases. Germline assignment: CDR1 SQVTM and CDR2 ANQGSEA. V shed 1 base, J shed 1 base, and the junction held 9 bases outside the gene matches. This CDR3 spans 17 amino acids. The CDR3 nucleotides read TGCAGCGTTGAAGTCGGGACTAGCGGACTTAGATCCTACGAGCAGTACTTC. Translated, it gives CSVEVGTSGLRSYEQYF.

The rearrangement links TRBV4-2 to TRBJ2-7; TRBD1 matches at 7 bases. Germline trimming cut 1 base from V and 2 bases from J; bases unmatched to any gene: 5. Germline V CDR1 and CDR2: LGHNA, YNFKEQ. The CDR3 has 15 residues. Here the CDR3 reads CASSQASGQTYEQYF. As DNA, the CDR3 is TGTGCCAGCAGCCAAGCCTCGGGACAGACCTACGAGCAGTACTTC.

The chain recombines TRBV27 with TRBJ1-3; 8 nucleotides line up with TRBD1. Germline V CDR1 and CDR2: MNHEY, SMNVEV (reference sequence). The CDR3 length is 16 residues. J gave up 1 base and V 8 bases, and 10 bases lay outside the gene matches. CDR3 sequence reads: CASQARQGFSGNTIYF. The CDR3 bases are TGTGCCAGCCAGGCTAGACAGGGGTTTTCTGGAAACACCATATATTTT.

This rearrangement joins TRBV29-1 to TRBJ2-6, with 7 positions matching TRBD1. The V gene end was trimmed by 0 bases and the J gene end by 0 bases; junction bases not matched to a gene: 11. The germline gives CDR1 SQVTM, CDR2 ANQGSEA. There are 19 residues in the CDR3. The CDR3: CSVEEVRDSPLSGANVLTF. The CDR3, as DNA: TGCAGCGTTGAAGAGGTTCGGGACAGCCCACTCTCTGGGGCCAACGTCCTGACTTTC.

The J gene is TRBJ2-4, the V gene TRBV7-2; 9 bases are a match to TRBD1. V lost 5 bases, J lost 8 bases, and 16 bases stayed unmatched. The germline CDR1 and CDR2 sequences are SGHTA and FQGNSA. The length of the CDR3 is 17 residues. As DNA, the CDR3 is TGTGCCAGCAGCCCCCGGACAGGGGCCATCCTAGGGGACATTCAGTACTTC. Translating it yields CASSPRTGAILGDIQYF.

This sequence joins TRBV9 and TRBJ1-2; 7 bases map to TRBD1. With 3 bases clipped from V and 1 base from J, the junction kept 12 bases outside the gene matches. CDR1 and CDR2 from the germline V gene are SGDLS and YYNGEE. The CDR3 runs 17 residues. The CDR3: CASSGPGTESNNYGYTF. The CDR3, as DNA: TGTGCCAGCAGCGGCCCCGGGACAGAAAGTAATAACTATGGCTACACCTTC.

V is TRBV27 and J is TRBJ2-7; 9 positions agree with TRBD1. Germline V gene sequence: CDR1 MNHEY, CDR2 SMNVEV (reference sequence). The CDR3 loop spans 14 amino acids. Unmatched junction bases numbered 2, after V lost 2 bases and J lost 3 bases. This chain's CDR3 is CASSLGDRVYEQYF. The CDR3 nucleotides read TGTGCCAGCAGTTTAGGGGACAGGGTCTACGAGCAGTACTTC.

The CDR3 here is CAWSVRGVLRGVTEAFF. The CDR3 DNA reads TGTGCCTGGAGTGTACGAGGAGTGCTCCGGGGTGTTACTGAAGCTTTCTTT. The rearrangement uses TRBV30 and TRBJ1-1; D unresolved. With 0 bases removed from V and 5 bases from J, the gap between germline ends came to 22 bases. The germline V gene encodes CDR1 GTSNPN and CDR2 SVGIG (reference sequence). The CDR3 consists of 17 residues.

The chain combines TRBV30 with TRBJ2-1; a weak D match, TRBD2 (6 bases). This CDR3 contains 13 residues. Germline CDR1 GTSNPN, CDR2 SVGIG (reference sequence). The V gene lost 5 bases and the J gene lost 3 bases, with 11 bases spanning the gap. CDR3 nucleotides: TGTGCCTGGTCTAGCGTAAGCTACAATGAGCAGTTCTTC. It translates to CAWSSVSYNEQFF.

V gene TRBV28 combines with J gene TRBJ2-1, with 7 positions matching TRBD2. V was clipped by 5 bases and J by 1 base; unmatched bases: 8. From germline, CDR1 is MDHEN and CDR2 SYDVKM. CDR3 size: 16 residues. The CDR3 bases are TGTGCCAGCAGTGGACTAGGTAAAATATCCTACAATGAGCAGTTCTTC. Translation gives CASSGLGKISYNEQFF.

This clone was counted a single time. The V call is TRBV29-1, the J call TRBJ1-3; 9 nucleotides match TRBD1. The CDR3 has 15 amino acids. Germline trimming cut 4 bases from V and 3 bases from J; bases unmatched to any gene: 7. CDR1 is SQVTM, CDR2 ANQGSEA, per germline. The CDR3 protein is CSVGGQGKGGNTIYF. The CDR3 region has the DNA TGCAGCGTTGGCGGACAGGGGAAAGGTGGAAACACCATATATTTT. The variable domain in full, completed from reference TRBV29-1 and TRBJ1-3, reads SAVISQKPSRDICQRGTSLTIQCQVDSQVTMMFWYRQQPGQSLTLIATANQGSEATYESGFVIDKFPISRPNLTFSTLTVSNMSPEDSSIYLCSVGGQGKGGNTIYFGEGSWLTVV.

In DNA form, the CDR3 reads TGTGCCAGCAGAACGGGATGGAATGAAAAACTGTTTTTT. It codes for CASRTGWNEKLFF. The chain employs TRBV28 and TRBJ1-4; D uncertain. Germline loops: CDR1 MDHEN, CDR2 SYDVKM. V gave up 6 bases and J gave up 5 bases, with 10 bases separating them. The CDR3 is 13 residues long.

The chain recombines TRBV29-1 with TRBJ1-2; the D is unclear. V dropped 4 bases and J dropped 7 bases, with 16 bases sitting between them. There are 13 residues in the CDR3. The germline V gene encodes CDR1 SQVTM and CDR2 ANQGSEA. Here the CDR3 reads CSVGWRARSGYTF. In DNA, the CDR3 is TGCAGCGTTGGATGGAGGGCAAGGTCTGGCTACACCTTC.

The rearrangement uses TRBV6-5 and TRBJ2-7; TRBD1 matches at 8 bases. This CDR3 contains 14 residues. The germline V gene has CDR1 MNHEY and CDR2 SVGAGI. J was trimmed by 4 bases and V by 5 bases; bases with no gene match: 7. CDR3 DNA: TGTGCCAGCAGTACATCAGGGGGCGGTTACGAGCAGTACTTC. Translation: CASSTSGGGYEQYF.

CDR3 protein: CASSQSSGQRDVDEQYV. CDR3 nucleotide sequence: TGCGCCAGCAGTCAATCTTCCGGGCAGAGGGATGTCGACGAGCAGTACGTC. V gene TRBV23-1 combines with J gene TRBJ2-7; TRBD2 is a possible D gene (5 bases). TRBV23-1 is labeled an ORF, and its function is uncertain. CDR3 length: 17 residues. The germline V and J ends were trimmed by 0 bases and 5 bases, with 20 bases remaining between them.

Regarding this clone: One end of the junction varies from germline; a read error may be responsible. This chain joins TRBV6-1 and TRBJ1-5, with TRBD1 matching over 11 bases. This CDR3 spans 16 amino acids. Germline CDR1 MNHNS, CDR2 SASEGT. The CDR3 protein is CASSALGQGAHQPQNF. CDR3 nucleotide sequence: TGTGCCAGCAGTGCACTCGGACAGGGGGCTCATCAGCCCCAGAATTTT.

This clone was found once. The V call is TRBV6-5, the J call TRBJ1-3; 7 bases match TRBD1. V was clipped by 1 base and J by 6 bases; unmatched bases: 3. The germline V gene encodes CDR1 MNHEY and CDR2 SVGAGI. The CDR3 totals 14 residues. The DNA of the CDR3 is TGTGCCAGCAGTTACTTGGGACAGCAAAACACCATATATTTT. Protein sequence: CASSYLGQQNTIYF.